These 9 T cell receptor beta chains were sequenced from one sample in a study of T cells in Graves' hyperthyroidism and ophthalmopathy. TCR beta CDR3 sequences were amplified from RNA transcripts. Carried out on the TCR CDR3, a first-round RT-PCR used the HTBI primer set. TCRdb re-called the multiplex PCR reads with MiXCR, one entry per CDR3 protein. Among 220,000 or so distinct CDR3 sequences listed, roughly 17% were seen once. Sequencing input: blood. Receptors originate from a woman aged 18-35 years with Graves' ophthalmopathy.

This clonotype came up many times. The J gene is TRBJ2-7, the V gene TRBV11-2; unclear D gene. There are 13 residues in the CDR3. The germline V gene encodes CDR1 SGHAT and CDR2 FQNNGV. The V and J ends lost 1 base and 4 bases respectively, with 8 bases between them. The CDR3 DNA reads TGTGCCAGCAGCTTAGTTATAGATTACGAGCAGTACTTC. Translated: CASSLVIDYEQYF.

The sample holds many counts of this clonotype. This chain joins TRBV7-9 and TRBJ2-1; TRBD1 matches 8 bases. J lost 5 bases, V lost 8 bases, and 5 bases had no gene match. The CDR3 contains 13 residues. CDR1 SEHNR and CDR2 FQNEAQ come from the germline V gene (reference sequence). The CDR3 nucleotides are TGTGCCAGCCTGACAGGGGCGGACAATGAGCAGTTCTTC. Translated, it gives CASLTGADNEQFF. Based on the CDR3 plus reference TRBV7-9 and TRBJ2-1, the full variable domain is DTGVSQNPRHKITKRGQNVTFRCDPISEHNRLYWYRQTLGQGPEFLTYFQNEAQLEKSRLLSDRFSAERPKGSFSTLEIQRTEQGDSAMYLCASLTGADNEQFFGPGTRLTVL.

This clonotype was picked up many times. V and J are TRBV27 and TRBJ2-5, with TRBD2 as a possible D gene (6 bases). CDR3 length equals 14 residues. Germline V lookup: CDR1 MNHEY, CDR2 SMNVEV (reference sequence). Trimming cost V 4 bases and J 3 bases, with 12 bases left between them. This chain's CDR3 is CASSSPREKETQYF. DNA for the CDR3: TGTGCCAGCAGTTCCCCCCGGGAGAAAGAGACCCAGTACTTC.

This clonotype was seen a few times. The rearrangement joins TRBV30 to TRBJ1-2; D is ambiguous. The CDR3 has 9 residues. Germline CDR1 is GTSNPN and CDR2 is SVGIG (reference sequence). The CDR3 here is CATGDGYTF. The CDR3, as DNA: TGTGCAACGGGTGATGGCTACACCTTC.

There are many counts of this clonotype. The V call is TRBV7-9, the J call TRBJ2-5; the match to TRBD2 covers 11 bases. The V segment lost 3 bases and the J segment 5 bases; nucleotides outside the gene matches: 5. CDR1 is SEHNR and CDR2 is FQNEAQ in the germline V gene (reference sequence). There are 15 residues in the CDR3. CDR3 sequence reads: CASSFSGGARETQYF. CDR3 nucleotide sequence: TGTGCCAGCAGCTTTAGCGGGGGGGCCAGGGAGACCCAGTACTTC.

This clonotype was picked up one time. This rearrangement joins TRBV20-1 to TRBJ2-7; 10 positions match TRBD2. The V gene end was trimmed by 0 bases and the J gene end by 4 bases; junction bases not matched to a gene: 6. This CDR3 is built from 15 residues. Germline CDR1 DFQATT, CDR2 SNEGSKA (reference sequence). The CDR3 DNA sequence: TGCAGTGCTAGAGAGAGGGGACTAGCGAGTTACGAGCAGTACTTC. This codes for CSARERGLASYEQYF.

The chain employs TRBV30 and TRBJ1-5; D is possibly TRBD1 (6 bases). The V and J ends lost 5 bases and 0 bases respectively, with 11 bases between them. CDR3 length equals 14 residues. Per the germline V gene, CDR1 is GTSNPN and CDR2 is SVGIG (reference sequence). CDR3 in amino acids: CAWGPGHSNQPQHF. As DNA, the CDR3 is TGTGCCTGGGGACCGGGACATAGCAATCAGCCCCAGCATTTT.

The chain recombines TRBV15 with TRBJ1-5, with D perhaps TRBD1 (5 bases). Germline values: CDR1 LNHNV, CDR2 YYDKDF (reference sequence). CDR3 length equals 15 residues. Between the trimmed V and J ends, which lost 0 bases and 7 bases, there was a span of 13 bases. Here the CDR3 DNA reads TGTGCCACCAGCAGAGATCGGGGCTATGGGCAGCCCCAGCATTTT. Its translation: CATSRDRGYGQPQHF.

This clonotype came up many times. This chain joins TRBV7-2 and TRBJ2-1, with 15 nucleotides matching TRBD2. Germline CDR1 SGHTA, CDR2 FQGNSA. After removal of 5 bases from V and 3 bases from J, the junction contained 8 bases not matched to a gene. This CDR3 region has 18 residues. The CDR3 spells CASSARTSGGAFYNEQFF. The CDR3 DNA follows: TGTGCCAGCAGCGCCAGGACTAGCGGGGGGGCGTTCTACAATGAGCAGTTCTTC.